This T cell receptor (beta chain) derives from a study of radiation and T cells in renal cell carcinoma. Method: immunoSEQ multiplex PCR; TCRdb's copy keeps in-frame clones and lacks some. This sample carries some 120,000 clones, around 82% of them seen once, and the ten largest clones take 5% to 6.5%. Time point specified: blood 2 weeks post-SBRT. Indicated treatment: 15 Gy SBRT to primary tumor, nephrectomy 4 weeks later. Trimming removed 0 bases from V and 8 bases from J; junction bases left unmatched: 4. The germline V gene has CDR1 SGHRS and CDR2 YFSETQ. This CDR3 comprises 15 residues. The TCR comes from a man between 50 and 59 years old with renal cell carcinoma. The V gene is TRBV5-1, the J gene TRBJ1-4; TRBD1 aligns across 10 bases. The material sequenced was blood, taken from a patient whose treatment included radiotherapy and nephrectomy. CDR3 DNA sequence: TGCGCCAGCAGCTTGGGGGGACAGGGGATAGAAAAACTGTTTTTT. It translates to CASSLGGQGIEKLFF.